The present T cell receptor (beta chain) was sequenced within a study of blood T cell repertoires in COVID-19. This clone was seen a few times. The CDR3 totals 16 residues. The V gene lost 2 bases and the J gene lost 1 base, with 12 bases spanning the gap. Germline CDR1 LNHDA, CDR2 SQIVND (reference sequence). Sequencing used immunoSEQ multiplex PCR; TCRdb keeps in-frame clones, though not all of them. The table has around 200,000 clones, roughly nine tenths seen once. The sequence was obtained from a woman aged 55-69 years with COVID-19, enrolled during active disease. Sequences were obtained from peripheral blood. The chain has TRBV19 and TRBJ1-3, with D uncertain. For the CDR3, the DNA is TGTGCCAGTAGTATAATCATCGGTTGGTCTGGAAACACCATATATTTT. Translation gives CASSIIIGWSGNTIYF.